Listed below are T cell receptor beta chains from one sample, sequenced in a study of blood T cell repertoires in COVID-19. Clones were sequenced by immunoSEQ multiplex PCR, and TCRdb holds only the in-frame ones, with some missing. The repertoire holds roughly 400,000 clones, with about 88% as singletons. Sample: PBMCs or T cells enriched from blood (not recorded which). The source is a woman in her late teens or twenties who had been exposed to COVID-19. CDR3s include the opening cysteine and the closing phenylalanine or tryptophan. Each record gives: D gene, clone size, CDR3 length, J gene, V gene, CDR3 protein, CDR3 DNA. D genes are given only for firm matches. For some rows the clone size is stated as once, few or many, or as a class when expanded; others skip it.

d_call: NA
clone_size: NA
cdr3_length: 15
j_call: TRBJ1-3
v_call: TRBV28
cdr3_aa: CASSSQGYSGNTIYF
cdr3_nt: TGTGCCAGCAGTTCCCAGGGATACTCTGGAAACACCATATATTTT

d_call: TRBD1
clone_size: NA
cdr3_length: 16
j_call: TRBJ2-7
v_call: TRBV6-1
cdr3_aa: CASSVSGQFLSYEQYF
cdr3_nt: TGTGCCAGCAGTGTATCGGGACAGTTTCTTTCCTACGAGCAGTACTTC

d_call: NA
clone_size: NA
cdr3_length: 13
j_call: TRBJ1-2
v_call: TRBV14
cdr3_aa: CASSPDSLYGYTF
cdr3_nt: TGTGCCAGCAGCCCGGACAGCCTCTATGGCTACACCTTC

d_call: TRBD2
clone_size: NA
cdr3_length: 15
j_call: TRBJ2-5
v_call: TRBV19
cdr3_aa: CASSIFGGTQETQYF
cdr3_nt: TGTGCCAGTAGTATTTTCGGGGGGACTCAAGAGACCCAGTACTTC

d_call: TRBD1
clone_size: NA
cdr3_length: 14
j_call: TRBJ1-2
v_call: TRBV5-4
cdr3_aa: CASSLATGTKGYTF
cdr3_nt: TGTGCCAGCAGCTTGGCGACAGGGACGAAAGGCTACACCTTC

d_call: NA
clone_size: NA
cdr3_length: 15
j_call: TRBJ2-2
v_call: TRBV5-6
cdr3_aa: CASSYVLAATGELFF
cdr3_nt: TGTGCCAGCAGTTATGTCCTAGCAGCCACCGGGGAGCTGTTTTTT

d_call: TRBD1
clone_size: once
cdr3_length: 15
j_call: TRBJ1-4
v_call: TRBV4-2
cdr3_aa: CASSQGGTGDEKLFF
cdr3_nt: TGTGCCAGCAGCCAAGGGGGCACAGGGGATGAAAAACTGTTTTTT

d_call: TRBD2
clone_size: NA
cdr3_length: 17
j_call: TRBJ2-7
v_call: TRBV7-2
cdr3_aa: CASSLVSWGTTTYEQYF
cdr3_nt: TGTGCCAGCAGCTTAGTTAGTTGGGGGACTACGACCTACGAGCAGTACTTC

d_call: TRBD2
clone_size: NA
cdr3_length: 16
j_call: TRBJ2-3
v_call: TRBV15
cdr3_aa: CATSRSGSKVTDTQYF
cdr3_nt: TGTGCCACCAGCAGGAGCGGGAGTAAGGTCACAGATACGCAGTATTTT

d_call: TRBD2
clone_size: NA
cdr3_length: 14
j_call: TRBJ2-3
v_call: TRBV3-1/TRBV3-2
cdr3_aa: CATSLAGGPDTQYF
cdr3_nt: TGTGCCACCTCACTAGCGGGGGGGCCAGATACGCAGTATTTT

d_call: NA
clone_size: NA
cdr3_length: 14
j_call: TRBJ2-7
v_call: TRBV4-2
cdr3_aa: CASSQDLRSYEQYF
cdr3_nt: TGTGCCAGCAGCCAAGATTTGAGGTCCTACGAGCAGTACTTC

d_call: NA
clone_size: NA
cdr3_length: 15
j_call: TRBJ2-1
v_call: TRBV5-1
cdr3_aa: CASQWAGTTYNEQFF
cdr3_nt: TGCGCCAGCCAGTGGGCGGGTACTACCTACAATGAGCAGTTCTTC

d_call: TRBD1
clone_size: once
cdr3_length: 16
j_call: TRBJ2-3
v_call: TRBV9
cdr3_aa: CASSGQGAPNTDTQYF
cdr3_nt: TGTGCCAGCAGCGGACAGGGGGCTCCCAACACAGATACGCAGTATTTT

d_call: TRBD2
clone_size: NA
cdr3_length: 19
j_call: TRBJ2-7
v_call: TRBV3-1/TRBV3-2
cdr3_aa: CASSQALSGGLAGPYEQYF
cdr3_nt: TGTGCCAGCAGCCAAGCGTTAAGTGGGGGACTAGCGGGTCCCTACGAGCAGTACTTC

d_call: NA
clone_size: few
cdr3_length: 14
j_call: TRBJ2-7
v_call: TRBV5-4
cdr3_aa: CASSPQGRAYEQYF
cdr3_nt: TGTGCCAGCAGCCCCCAGGGCAGAGCCTACGAGCAGTACTTC

d_call: NA
clone_size: NA
cdr3_length: 15
j_call: TRBJ2-3
v_call: TRBV10-1
cdr3_aa: CASSSPGLNTDTQYF
cdr3_nt: TGCGCCAGCAGTTCCCCCGGACTAAACACAGATACGCAGTATTTT

d_call: NA
clone_size: NA
cdr3_length: 14
j_call: TRBJ1-2
v_call: TRBV5-4
cdr3_aa: CASSLGQANYGYTF
cdr3_nt: TGTGCCAGCAGCTTGGGACAGGCTAACTATGGCTACACCTTC

d_call: NA
clone_size: NA
cdr3_length: 16
j_call: TRBJ1-3
v_call: TRBV28
cdr3_aa: CASSFRAPSSGNTIYF
cdr3_nt: TGTGCCAGCAGTTTTAGAGCCCCGAGCTCTGGAAACACCATATATTTT

d_call: NA
clone_size: NA
cdr3_length: 15
j_call: TRBJ1-2
v_call: TRBV4-3
cdr3_aa: CASSQYRAPNYGYTF
cdr3_nt: TGCGCCAGCAGCCAATACAGGGCCCCAAACTATGGCTACACCTTC

d_call: NA
clone_size: once
cdr3_length: 15
j_call: TRBJ1-1
v_call: TRBV19
cdr3_aa: CASSMQRGGDTEAFF
cdr3_nt: TGTGCCAGTAGTATGCAACGGGGAGGGGACACTGAAGCTTTCTTT

d_call: TRBD2
clone_size: NA
cdr3_length: 15
j_call: TRBJ2-1
v_call: TRBV27
cdr3_aa: CASSLSIAGGNEQFF
cdr3_nt: TGTGCCAGCAGTTTATCAATAGCGGGAGGCAATGAGCAGTTCTTC

d_call: NA
clone_size: NA
cdr3_length: 12
j_call: TRBJ2-1
v_call: TRBV9
cdr3_aa: CASRGGYNEQFF
cdr3_nt: TGTGCCAGCAGAGGGGGCTACAATGAGCAGTTCTTC